Listed below are T cell receptor beta chains from one sample, sequenced in a study of cytomegalovirus exposure and HLA in healthy donors. Generated by immunoSEQ multiplex PCR, the TCRdb table keeps only in-frame clones and is missing some. The repertoire holds 80,000 to 100,000 clones, around 80% seen once, with roughly 1.5% in the top ten. The specimen was PBMCs. These receptors all stem from a man aged 40-50 years in good health and CMV-seronegative. Each CDR3 is given with its conserved first and last residue. D genes are given only for firm matches. Size values are once, few and many counts, or a class for expanded clones, and some rows have none.

v_gene	j_gene	d_gene	abundance	CDR3nt	CDR3aa
TRBV29-1	TRBJ2-3	NA	NA	TGCAGCGTTGAGATCCTTCAGTATAGCACAGATACGCAGTATTTT	CSVEILQYSTDTQYF
TRBV13	TRBJ2-1	TRBD2	few	TGTGCCAGCAGGACGACTAGCGGGGGATTAGGCTCCTACAATGAGCAGTTCTTC	CASRTTSGGLGSYNEQFF
TRBV10-1	TRBJ1-5	TRBD1	NA	TGCGCCAGCAGTGACTCACAACGGGACAGGGAAGGTAGCAATCAGCCCCAGCATTTT	CASSDSQRDREGSNQPQHF
TRBV5-5	TRBJ2-7	TRBD1	NA	TGTGCCAGCAGCCCCAAAACAGGGGGAAACGAGCAGTACTTC	CASSPKTGGNEQYF
TRBV19	TRBJ1-5	NA	NA	TGTGCCCCCCCCGCGGCCGGCCTGGGTCAGCCCCAGCATTTT	CAPPAAGLGQPQHF
TRBV7-8	TRBJ2-1	TRBD1	NA	TGTGCCAGCAGCTTAGCGGGACAGTCCTACAATGAGCAGTTCTTC	CASSLAGQSYNEQFF
TRBV5-4	TRBJ2-4	TRBD2	NA	TGTGCCAGCAGCGCGGGGGGATCCCGAAACATTCAGTACTTC	CASSAGGSRNIQYF
TRBV19	TRBJ2-2	NA	NA	TGTGCCAGTAGCCAGGGGTCGAACACCGGGGAGCTGTTTTTT	CASSQGSNTGELFF
TRBV5-4	TRBJ2-6	NA	NA	TGTGCCAGCAGTCAGAATACTGGGGCCAACGTCCTGACTTTC	CASSQNTGANVLTF
TRBV7-2	TRBJ1-5	TRBD1	NA	TGTGCCAGCAGCTTAGCGGGACAGGGGAAGCAGCCCCAGCATTTT	CASSLAGQGKQPQHF
TRBV4-1	TRBJ2-1	TRBD2	NA	TGCGCCAGCAGCCAAGAATCGATTGGCGGGGGGCGTGAGCAGTTCTTC	CASSQESIGGGREQFF
TRBV19	TRBJ1-1	NA	NA	TGTGCCAGTAGGAGAGGCCGGAACACTGAAGCTTTCTTT	CASRRGRNTEAFF
TRBV28	TRBJ2-7	NA	NA	TGTGCCAGCACCCCTCGGACAGCGGCCTACGAGCAGTACTTC	CASTPRTAAYEQYF
TRBV5-1	TRBJ2-5	NA	NA	TGCGCCAGCAGCTTGTGGCAGGTGTTGGAGACCCAGTACTTC	CASSLWQVLETQYF
TRBV6-1	TRBJ1-1	NA	NA	TGTGCCAGCAGTTTAGCGGGGACGAACACTGAAGCTTTCTTT	CASSLAGTNTEAFF
TRBV14	TRBJ1-1	TRBD1	NA	TGTGCCAGCAGCCAACGGACAGGTCAGAACACTGAAGCTTTCTTT	CASSQRTGQNTEAFF
TRBV19	TRBJ1-5	NA	NA	TGTGCCAGTAGTACGGGCAGGGTCAATCAGCCCCAGCATTTT	CASSTGRVNQPQHF
TRBV10-3	TRBJ2-5	NA	once	TGTGCCATCAGGGACGTAACGCGGGGGACCCAGTACTTC	CAIRDVTRGTQYF
TRBV29-1	TRBJ2-5	TRBD2	NA	TGCAGCGTTGTCGTGGGAGCGGGGGGGGAGACCCAGTACTTC	CSVVVGAGGETQYF
TRBV5-1	TRBJ2-2	TRBD1	NA	TGCGCCAGCAGCTTGTGGGACAGGGACACCGGGGAGCTGTTTTTT	CASSLWDRDTGELFF
TRBV5-8	TRBJ2-7	NA	NA	TGTGCCAGCAGCCTTCCCTACGAGCAGTACTTC	CASSLPYEQYF
TRBV27	TRBJ2-4	NA	NA	TGTGCCAGCAGTCCTTCCCGTGGTCGGAACATTCAGTACTTC	CASSPSRGRNIQYF
TRBV5-1	TRBJ2-7	NA	NA	TGCGCCAGCAGCCCGACGCTGACAGGAATTGGGAACGAGCAGTACTTC	CASSPTLTGIGNEQYF
TRBV27	TRBJ2-7	NA	NA	TGTGCCAGCTCCCGGGGAAGCTACGAGCAGTACTTC	CASSRGSYEQYF
TRBV27	TRBJ2-3	NA	NA	TGTGCCAGCAGTCCGTCTCGCCGGACAGATACGCAGTATTTT	CASSPSRRTDTQYF
TRBV4-1	TRBJ2-5	TRBD2	NA	TGCGCCAGCAGCCAAGAAGGAATTAGCGGGGGGATCCAAGAGACCCAGTACTTC	CASSQEGISGGIQETQYF
TRBV5-5	TRBJ2-6	NA	once	TGTGCCAGCAGCTTGGTGACTTCAGGGGCCAACGTCCTGACTTTC	CASSLVTSGANVLTF
TRBV5-4	TRBJ2-1	NA	few	TGTGCCAGCAGCTCCCGAGCAGGGCGCGAGGAGCAGTTCTTC	CASSSRAGREEQFF
TRBV5-4	TRBJ2-2	TRBD1	NA	TGTGCCAGCAGCGACGACAGGGGTATCCGGGAGCTGTTTTTT	CASSDDRGIRELFF
TRBV27	TRBJ1-1	TRBD1	once	TGTGCCAGCAGAGCACAGGGGTATAACACTGAAGCTTTCTTT	CASRAQGYNTEAFF
TRBV21-1	TRBJ2-7	NA	NA	TGTGCCAGCAGCAAATCGGGGGAGCAGTACTTC	CASSKSGEQYF
TRBV2	TRBJ1-1	NA	NA	TGTGCCAGCAGTGAATTGAGCAACACTGAAGCTTTCTTT	CASSELSNTEAFF
TRBV18	TRBJ1-6	NA	NA	TGTGCCAGCTCAATTAAATTTCGGGGATACTCCTATAATTCACCCCTCCACTTT	CASSIKFRGYSYNSPLHF
TRBV29-1	TRBJ1-2	TRBD1	NA	TGCAGCGGTTTTAAACAGGGGGCATCTGACGGCTACACCTTC	CSGFKQGASDGYTF
TRBV25-1	TRBJ2-3	TRBD1	NA	TGTGCCAGCAGCAGACAGGGCGGTACAGATACGCAGTATTTT	CASSRQGGTDTQYF
TRBV7-9	TRBJ1-1	NA	NA	TGTTCCAGCAGCCCCTCTCGGACTGAAGCTTTCTTT	CSSSPSRTEAFF
TRBV27	TRBJ2-6	TRBD1	NA	TGTGCCAGCAGTTTTGGGACAGGGAGTCAGGGGGCCAACGTCCTGACTTTC	CASSFGTGSQGANVLTF
TRBV6-6	TRBJ2-7	NA	NA	TGTGCCAGCAGGCGACAGAAAATGTCCGGCGAGTTGTTC	CASRRQKMSGELF
TRBV5-4	TRBJ2-7	TRBD1	NA	TGTGCCAGCAGCTTCTCAGGACAGGGCTTCTACGAGCAGTACTTC	CASSFSGQGFYEQYF
TRBV4-1	TRBJ2-7	NA	NA	TGCGCCAGCAGCCAACCCCGTTTGAGGACAGTCCCCGAGCAGTACTTC	CASSQPRLRTVPEQYF
TRBV30	TRBJ1-2	TRBD1	NA	TGTGCCTGGAGTCTAGGAGGACAGGTTGGCTACACCTTC	CAWSLGGQVGYTF
TRBV5-4	TRBJ2-5	TRBD1	NA	TGTGCCAGCAGCTTGTACAGGGGTTTAGAAGAGACCCAGTACTTC	CASSLYRGLEETQYF
TRBV28	TRBJ1-5	NA	NA	TGTGCCAGCAGTTTAGAACGGCACTATAGCAATCAGCCCCAGCATTTT	CASSLERHYSNQPQHF
TRBV9	TRBJ2-2	NA	NA	TGTGCCAGCAGCGTAGCATCTAGTCCGTCCGGGGAGCTGTTTTTT	CASSVASSPSGELFF
TRBV29-1	TRBJ1-4	NA	NA	TGCAGCGTCCGAAACGGGGGTGAAAAACTGTTTTTT	CSVRNGGEKLFF
TRBV29-1	TRBJ2-7	TRBD1	NA	TGCAGCGTTGTAGGGACAGCCTACGAGCAGTACTTC	CSVVGTAYEQYF
TRBV7-9	TRBJ1-4	TRBD1	NA	TGTGCCAGCAGCCTGGGACAGGGGAACGAAAAACTGTTTTTT	CASSLGQGNEKLFF
TRBV7-6	TRBJ1-5	TRBD1	NA	TGTGCCAGCAGCTCCCAGACAGGGAGCAATCAGCCCCAGCATTTT	CASSSQTGSNQPQHF
TRBV5-1	TRBJ2-2	NA	NA	TGCGCCAGCAGCCGAGTTGGGACACCGAACACCGGGGAGCTGTTTTTT	CASSRVGTPNTGELFF
TRBV2	TRBJ2-1	TRBD1	NA	TGTGCCAGCAGCCCCAATATTCGACAGGGCAATGAGCAGTTCTTC	CASSPNIRQGNEQFF
TRBV2	TRBJ2-2	NA	once	TGTGCCAGCAGTGAACCGCCGGGGGGGGAGCTGTTTTTT	CASSEPPGGELFF
TRBV5-1	TRBJ2-1	NA	NA	TGCGCCAGCAGCTTGTCATTGCGGGGTCCTGAGCAGTTCTTC	CASSLSLRGPEQFF